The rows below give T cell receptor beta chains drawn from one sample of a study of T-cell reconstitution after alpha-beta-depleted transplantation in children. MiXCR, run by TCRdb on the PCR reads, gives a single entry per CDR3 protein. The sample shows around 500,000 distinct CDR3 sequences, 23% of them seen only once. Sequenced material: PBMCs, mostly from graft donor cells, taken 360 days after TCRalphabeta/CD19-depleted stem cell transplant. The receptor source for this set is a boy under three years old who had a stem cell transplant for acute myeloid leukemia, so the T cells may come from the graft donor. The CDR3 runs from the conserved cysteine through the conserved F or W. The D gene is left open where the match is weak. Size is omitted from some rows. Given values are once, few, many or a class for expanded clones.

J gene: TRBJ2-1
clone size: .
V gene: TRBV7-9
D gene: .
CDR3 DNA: TGTGCCAGCAGCGCCGACTACGCAGCTCGTGAGGAGCAGTTCTTC
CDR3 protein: CASSADYAAREEQFF

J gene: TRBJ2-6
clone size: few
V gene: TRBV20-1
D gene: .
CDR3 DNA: TGCAGTGCTAGGAATCCGGCACAGAACTCTGGGGCCAACGTCCTGACTTTC
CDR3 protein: CSARNPAQNSGANVLTF

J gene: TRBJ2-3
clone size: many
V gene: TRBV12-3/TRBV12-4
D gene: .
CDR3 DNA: TGTGCCAGCAGCCCCTGGGGGGATACGCAGTATTTT
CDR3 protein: CASSPWGDTQYF

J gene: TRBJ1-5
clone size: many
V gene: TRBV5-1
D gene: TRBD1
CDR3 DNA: TGCGCCAGCAGCTTGCGGCCAGGGGGTAGCAATCAGCCCCAGCATTTT
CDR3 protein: CASSLRPGGSNQPQHF

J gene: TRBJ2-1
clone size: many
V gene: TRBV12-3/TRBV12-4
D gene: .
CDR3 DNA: TGTGCCAGCAGTTTCGGTTCCGGAGACTACAATGAGCAGTTCTTC
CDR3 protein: CASSFGSGDYNEQFF

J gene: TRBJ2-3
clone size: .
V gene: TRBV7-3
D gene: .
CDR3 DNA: TGTGCCAGCAGCTTTAACGGGCTGGATACGCAGTATTTT
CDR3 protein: CASSFNGLDTQYF

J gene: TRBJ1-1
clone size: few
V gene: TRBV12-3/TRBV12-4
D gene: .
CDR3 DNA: TGTGCCAGCAGCCCGGACCCTGTTTGGACTGAAGCTTTCTTT
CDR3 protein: CASSPDPVWTEAFF

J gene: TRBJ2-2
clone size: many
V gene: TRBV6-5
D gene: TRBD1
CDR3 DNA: TGTGCCAGCAGTTACTCGGACAGGCCCGGGGAGCTGTTTTTT
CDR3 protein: CASSYSDRPGELFF

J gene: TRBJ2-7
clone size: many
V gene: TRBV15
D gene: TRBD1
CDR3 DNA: TGTGCCACCAGCATCGACCGGGACAGGGGGTTCCACGAGCAGTACTTC
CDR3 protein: CATSIDRDRGFHEQYF

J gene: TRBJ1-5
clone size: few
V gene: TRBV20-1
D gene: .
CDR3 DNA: TGCAGTGCTAGTCCGGCGGTCTCTTATAGCAATCAGCCCCAGCATTTT
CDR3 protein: CSASPAVSYSNQPQHF

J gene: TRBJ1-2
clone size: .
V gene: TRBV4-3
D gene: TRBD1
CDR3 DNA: TGCGCCAGCAGCCAAGTACAGGGGGGCAGTTCTAACTATGGCTACACCTTC
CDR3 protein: CASSQVQGGSSNYGYTF

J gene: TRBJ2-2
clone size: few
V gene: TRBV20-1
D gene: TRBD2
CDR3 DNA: TGCAGTGCTAGAATAGCGGGGGGACGCCTTCGTGAGCTGTTTTTT
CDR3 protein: CSARIAGGRLRELFF

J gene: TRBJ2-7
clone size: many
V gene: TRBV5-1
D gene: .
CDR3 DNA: TGCGCCAGCAGCTTCACACGGGGCCTTGGTTACGAGCAGTACTTC
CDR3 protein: CASSFTRGLGYEQYF

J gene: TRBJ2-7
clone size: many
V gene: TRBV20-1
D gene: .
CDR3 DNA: TGCAGTGCCTTCCGGAGCTCCTACGAGCAGTACTTC
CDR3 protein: CSAFRSSYEQYF

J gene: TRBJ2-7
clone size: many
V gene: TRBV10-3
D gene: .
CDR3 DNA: TGTGCCATCAGAGACCAGGGATTCGACGAGCAGTACTTC
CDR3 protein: CAIRDQGFDEQYF

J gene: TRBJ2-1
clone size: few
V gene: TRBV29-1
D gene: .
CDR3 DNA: TGCAGCGTTACAGGGCTCTCCTACAATGAGCAGTTCTTC
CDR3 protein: CSVTGLSYNEQFF

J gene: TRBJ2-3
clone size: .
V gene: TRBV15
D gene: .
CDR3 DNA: TGTGCCACCAGCAACCTCACAGATACGCAGTATTTT
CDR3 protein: CATSNLTDTQYF

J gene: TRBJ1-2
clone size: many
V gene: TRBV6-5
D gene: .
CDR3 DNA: TGTGCCAGCAGTTCACAGGGCGACTATGGCTACACCTTC
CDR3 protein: CASSSQGDYGYTF

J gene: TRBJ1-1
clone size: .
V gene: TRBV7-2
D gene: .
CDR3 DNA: TGTGCCAGCAGCCATGGGGCATGGGTCGAAGCTTTCTTT
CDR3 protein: CASSHGAWVEAFF

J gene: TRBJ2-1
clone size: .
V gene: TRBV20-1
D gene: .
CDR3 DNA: TGCAGTGCTAGGCGGCGGGGGGACAGCTCCTACAATGAGCAGTTCTTC
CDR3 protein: CSARRRGDSSYNEQFF